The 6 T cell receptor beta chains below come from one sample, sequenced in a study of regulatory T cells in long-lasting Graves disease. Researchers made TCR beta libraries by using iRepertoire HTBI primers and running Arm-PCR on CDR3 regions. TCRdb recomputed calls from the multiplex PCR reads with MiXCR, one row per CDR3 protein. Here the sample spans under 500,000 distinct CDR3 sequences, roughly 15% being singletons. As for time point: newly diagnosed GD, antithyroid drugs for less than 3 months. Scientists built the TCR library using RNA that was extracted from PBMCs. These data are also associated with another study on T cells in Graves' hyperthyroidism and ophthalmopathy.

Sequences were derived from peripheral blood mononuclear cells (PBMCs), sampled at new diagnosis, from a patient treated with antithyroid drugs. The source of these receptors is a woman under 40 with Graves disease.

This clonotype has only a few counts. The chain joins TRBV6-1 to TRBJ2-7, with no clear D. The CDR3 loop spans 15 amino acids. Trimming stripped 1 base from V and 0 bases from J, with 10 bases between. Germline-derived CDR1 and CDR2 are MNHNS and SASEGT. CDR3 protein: CASSEEPNPSYEQYF. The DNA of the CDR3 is TGTGCCAGCAGTGAAGAGCCTAACCCCTCCTACGAGCAGTACTTC.

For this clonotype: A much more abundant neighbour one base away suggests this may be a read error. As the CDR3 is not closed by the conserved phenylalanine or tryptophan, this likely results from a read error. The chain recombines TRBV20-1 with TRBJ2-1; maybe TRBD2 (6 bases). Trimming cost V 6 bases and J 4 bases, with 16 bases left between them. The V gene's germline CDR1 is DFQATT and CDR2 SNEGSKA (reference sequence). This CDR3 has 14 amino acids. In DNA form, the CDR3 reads TGCAGTGCCGAGGAGGGAGTACGGTACAATGAGCAGTTCCTC. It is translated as CSAEEGVRYNEQFL.

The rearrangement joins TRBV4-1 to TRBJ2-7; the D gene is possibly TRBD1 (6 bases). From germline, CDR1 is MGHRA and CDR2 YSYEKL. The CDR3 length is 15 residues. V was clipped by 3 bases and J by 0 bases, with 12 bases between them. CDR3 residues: CASSHLRDTSYEQYF. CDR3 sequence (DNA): TGCGCCAGCAGCCACCTCCGGGACACCTCCTACGAGCAGTACTTC.

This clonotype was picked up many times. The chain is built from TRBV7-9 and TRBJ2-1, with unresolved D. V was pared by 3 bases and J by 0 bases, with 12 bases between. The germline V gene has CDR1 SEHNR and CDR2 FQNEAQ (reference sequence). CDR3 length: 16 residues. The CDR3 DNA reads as TGTGCCAGCAGCTTTCCGACCGGCAGCTCCTACAATGAGCAGTTCTTC. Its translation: CASSFPTGSSYNEQFF. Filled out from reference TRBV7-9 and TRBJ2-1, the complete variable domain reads DTGVSQNPRHKITKRGQNVTFRCDPISEHNRLYWYRQTLGQGPEFLTYFQNEAQLEKSRLLSDRFSAERPKGSFSTLEIQRTEQGDSAMYLCASSFPTGSSYNEQFFGPGTRLTVL.

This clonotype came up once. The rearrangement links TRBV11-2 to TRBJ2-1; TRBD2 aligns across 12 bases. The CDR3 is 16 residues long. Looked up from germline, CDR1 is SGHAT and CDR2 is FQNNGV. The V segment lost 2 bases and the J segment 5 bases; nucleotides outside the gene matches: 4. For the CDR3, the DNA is TGTGCCAGCAGCTTACTAGCGGGAGGGAAAGACAATGAGCAGTTCTTC. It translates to CASSLLAGGKDNEQFF.

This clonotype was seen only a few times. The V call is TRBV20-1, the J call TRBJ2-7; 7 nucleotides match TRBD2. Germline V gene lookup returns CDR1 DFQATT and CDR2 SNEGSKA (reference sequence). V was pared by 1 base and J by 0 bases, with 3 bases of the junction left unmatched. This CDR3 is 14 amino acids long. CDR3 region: CSARAPSGSYEQYF. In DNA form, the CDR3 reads TGCAGTGCTAGAGCCCCTAGCGGCTCCTACGAGCAGTACTTC.